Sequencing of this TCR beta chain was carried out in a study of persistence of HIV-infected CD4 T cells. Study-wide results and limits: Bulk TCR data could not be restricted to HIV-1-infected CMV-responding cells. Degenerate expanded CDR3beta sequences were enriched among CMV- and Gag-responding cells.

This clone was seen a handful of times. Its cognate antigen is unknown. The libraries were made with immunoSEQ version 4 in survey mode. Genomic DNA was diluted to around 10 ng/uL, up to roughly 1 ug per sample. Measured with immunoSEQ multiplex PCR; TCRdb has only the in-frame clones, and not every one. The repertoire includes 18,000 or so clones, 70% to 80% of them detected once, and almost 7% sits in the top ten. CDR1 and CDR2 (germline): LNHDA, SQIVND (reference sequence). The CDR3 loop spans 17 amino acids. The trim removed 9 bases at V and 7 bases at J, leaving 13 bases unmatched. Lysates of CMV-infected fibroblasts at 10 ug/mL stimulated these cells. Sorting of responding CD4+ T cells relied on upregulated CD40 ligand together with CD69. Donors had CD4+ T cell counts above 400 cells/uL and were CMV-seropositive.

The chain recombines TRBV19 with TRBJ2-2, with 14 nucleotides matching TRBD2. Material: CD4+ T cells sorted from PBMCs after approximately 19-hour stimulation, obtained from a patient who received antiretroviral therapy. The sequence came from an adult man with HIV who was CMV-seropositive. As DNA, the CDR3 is TGTGCCAGCCAGATGACTAGCGGGGGGGCCGGTGGCGGGGAGCTGTTTTTT. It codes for CASQMTSGGAGGGELFF.